A single sample is the source of the 8 T cell receptor beta chains below, sequenced in a study of cytotoxic CD8 clonotypes in ibrutinib-treated CLL. Using immunoSEQ multiplex PCR, the repertoire was profiled, and TCRdb retains in-frame clones only, with some absent. This repertoire shows more than 150,000 clones, roughly 72% found once; its top ten account for roughly 13%. The starting material was PBMCs, obtained after 24 months of ibrutinib treatment. These receptors came from a human donor with chronic lymphocytic leukemia.

The chain has TRBV15 and TRBJ2-2; D uncertain. Per germline, CDR1 LNHNV and CDR2 YYDKDF (reference sequence). This CDR3 contains 12 residues. V was pared by 7 bases and J by 5 bases, with 8 bases between. CDR3: CATTPPTGELFF. In DNA, the CDR3 is TGTGCCACCACTCCCCCTACCGGGGAGCTGTTTTTT. Drawing the rest from reference TRBV15 and TRBJ2-2, the complete variable domain is DAMVIQNPRYQVTQFGKPVTLSCSQTLNHNVMYWYQQKSSQAPKLLFHYYDKDFNNEADTPDNFQSRRPNTSFCFLDIRSPGLGDTAMYLCATTPPTGELFFGEGSRLTVL.

As DNA, the CDR3 is TGCGCCAGCAGCCCCGGCAGCGCACCGCCCTACGAGCAGTACTTC. Translated: CASSPGSAPPYEQYF. The rearrangement joins TRBV4-3 to TRBJ2-7; no clear D. This CDR3 has 15 residues. V was clipped by 4 bases and J by 2 bases, with 15 bases between them. Per the germline V gene, CDR1 is LGHNA and CDR2 is YSLEER.

The chain links TRBV5-1 to TRBJ1-2, with 7 positions matching TRBD1. The CDR3 runs to 15 residues. Looked up from germline, CDR1 is SGHRS and CDR2 is YFSETQ. V was clipped by 0 bases and J by 8 bases; unmatched bases: 10. CDR3: CASSLAGDRRDGYTF. CDR3 DNA sequence: TGCGCCAGCAGCTTGGCGGGGGACAGACGAGACGGCTACACCTTC.

J is TRBJ1-3 and V is TRBV11-2, with D possibly being TRBD1 (6 bases). Trimming shortened V by 5 bases and J by 2 bases, and 13 bases separated the two germline ends. Per germline, CDR1 SGHAT and CDR2 FQNNGV. The CDR3 length is 15 residues. In DNA form, the CDR3 reads TGTGCCAGCAGCATTCAGGGGTTCACTGGAAACACCATATATTTT. It yields the protein CASSIQGFTGNTIYF.

The chain employs TRBV5-1 and TRBJ2-1, with no clear D. Deletions cut 0 bases from V and 0 bases from J, with 7 bases between. The CDR3 loop spans 15 amino acids. CDR1 is SGHRS, CDR2 YFSETQ, per germline. CDR3 residues: CASSLEGDSYNEQFF. Written as DNA, the CDR3 is TGCGCCAGCAGCTTGGAGGGTGACTCCTACAATGAGCAGTTCTTC.

This rearrangement joins TRBV7-2 to TRBJ2-3; TRBD2 matches 8 bases. The trim removed 11 bases at V and 4 bases at J, leaving 11 bases unmatched. CDR1 is SGHTA, CDR2 FQGNSA, per germline. This CDR3 spans 14 amino acids. The CDR3 reads CACAGGGNADTQYF. The CDR3 DNA reads as TGTGCCTGCGCCGGCGGGGGGAACGCAGATACGCAGTATTTT.

This chain connects TRBV5-6 to TRBJ2-7; 10 bases line up with TRBD1. The length of the CDR3 is 16 residues. Germline V gene data show CDR1 as SGHDT and CDR2 as YYEEEE. V lost 3 bases, J lost 5 bases, and 11 bases stayed unmatched. CDR3: CASSSRRQGALHEQYF. CDR3 coding DNA: TGTGCCAGCAGCTCTAGGCGACAGGGGGCGCTTCACGAGCAGTACTTC.

This chain uses TRBV6-6 with TRBJ1-4; TRBD1 agrees at 9 bases. J was trimmed by 7 bases and V by 3 bases; bases with no gene match: 6. This CDR3 region has 15 residues. CDR1 and CDR2 from the germline V gene are MNHNY and SVGAGI (reference sequence). Here the CDR3 reads CASSYRGQGSEKLFF. The CDR3 DNA sequence: TGTGCCAGCAGTTATCGAGGACAGGGGAGTGAAAAACTGTTTTTT.